Listed below are T cell receptor beta chains from one sample, sequenced in a study of cytomegalovirus exposure and HLA in healthy donors. Profiling relied on immunoSEQ multiplex PCR, and the TCRdb table lists in-frame clones only, not all of them. The data hold about 270,000 clones, with 65% to 90% observed a single time. Input material: PBMCs. Receptors originate from a woman younger than 35 in good health and CMV-seronegative. CDR3s include the opening cysteine and the closing phenylalanine or tryptophan. D genes are given only for firm matches. Where a row states a size, it is once, few, many or the class of an expanded clone; other rows omit it.

j_call v_call d_call clone_size cdr3_nt cdr3_aa
TRBJ1-6 TRBV10-2 - - TGCGCCAGCGAGGGTCTCGGGATAGGGTCACCCCTCCACTTT CASEGLGIGSPLHF
TRBJ2-4 TRBV7-8 - - TGTGCCAGCAGCTTAGCGGCAGGGCTAGCCAAAAACATTCAGTACTTC CASSLAAGLAKNIQYF
TRBJ1-2 TRBV19 TRBD1 - TGTGCCAGTAGTTTGGACAGGATCCGCTATGGCTACACCTTC CASSLDRIRYGYTF
TRBJ1-1 TRBV27 TRBD1 - TGTGCCACGGGAAACAGGGGGCTTGGAACTGAAGCTTTCTTT CATGNRGLGTEAFF
TRBJ1-5 TRBV28 TRBD1 - TGTGCCAGCAGGGGGGGACAGGGGAATCAGCCCCAGCATTTT CASRGGQGNQPQHF
TRBJ1-5 TRBV12-5 TRBD1 once TGTGCTAGTGGTTTGGTTTTGAGCGGACAGGCCACTAATCAGCCCCAGCATTTT CASGLVLSGQATNQPQHF
TRBJ1-1 TRBV9 TRBD1 many TGTGCCAGCAGCACGGGACAGACAACTGAAGCTTTCTTT CASSTGQTTEAFF
TRBJ2-3 TRBV5-1 - - TGCGCCAGCAGCCCGGCGACTGCGCGTGTCACAGATACGCAGTATTTT CASSPATARVTDTQYF
TRBJ2-7 TRBV4-1 - few TGCGCCAGCAGCCATCAGGGGTTCTACGAGCAGTACTTC CASSHQGFYEQYF
TRBJ1-1 TRBV28 - - TGTGCCAGCAGTTTATTGAGTACGTTAAGCACTGAAGCTTTCTTT CASSLLSTLSTEAFF
TRBJ2-2 TRBV4-3 - - TGCGCCAGCAGCCAATCCCGTACAGCCGCGAACGGGGAGCTGTTTTTT CASSQSRTAANGELFF
TRBJ2-1 TRBV29-1 - - TGCAGCGTTGTAGTCTCCTACAATGAGCAGTTCTTC CSVVVSYNEQFF
TRBJ1-3 TRBV5-1 TRBD1 - TGCGCCAGCAGCTTGTCAGGGGGTGGAAACACCATATATTTT CASSLSGGGNTIYF
TRBJ2-7 TRBV6-5 - once TGTGCCAGCAATTACTCGACCAGGGCTGACGAGCAGTACTTC CASNYSTRADEQYF
TRBJ2-7 TRBV6-1 TRBD2 - TGTGCCAGCATGGTGGGACTAGCCTACGAGCAGTACTTC CASMVGLAYEQYF
TRBJ1-1 TRBV4-1 - - TGCGCCAGCAGCCCTCCAGGGTCAGGGAAGGACACTGAAGCTTTCTTT CASSPPGSGKDTEAFF
TRBJ1-5 TRBV7-8 TRBD1 - TGTGCCAGCAGCACAGCACGTGGAACAGGGGGCAATCAGCCCCAGCATTTT CASSTARGTGGNQPQHF
TRBJ1-1 TRBV4-3 - - TGCGCCAGCAGCCCCAGAACAGGCGGCGCTGAAGCTTTCTTT CASSPRTGGAEAFF
TRBJ1-2 TRBV30 - few TGTGCCTGGAGTGTACAAGGACAGAACTATGGCTACACCTTC CAWSVQGQNYGYTF
TRBJ2-7 TRBV27 TRBD1 - TGTGCCAGCAGTTCGCTATCAGGGGGTAAAGGCTCCTACGAGCAGTACTTC CASSSLSGGKGSYEQYF
TRBJ2-7 TRBV10-3 TRBD1 - TGTGCCATCAGGGGGGCGGTGCGGGACAGGAGCTACGAGCAGTACTTC CAIRGAVRDRSYEQYF
TRBJ2-6 TRBV28 - - TGTGCCAGCAGCATCGGACATCGTACCGTCCTGACTTTC CASSIGHRTVLTF